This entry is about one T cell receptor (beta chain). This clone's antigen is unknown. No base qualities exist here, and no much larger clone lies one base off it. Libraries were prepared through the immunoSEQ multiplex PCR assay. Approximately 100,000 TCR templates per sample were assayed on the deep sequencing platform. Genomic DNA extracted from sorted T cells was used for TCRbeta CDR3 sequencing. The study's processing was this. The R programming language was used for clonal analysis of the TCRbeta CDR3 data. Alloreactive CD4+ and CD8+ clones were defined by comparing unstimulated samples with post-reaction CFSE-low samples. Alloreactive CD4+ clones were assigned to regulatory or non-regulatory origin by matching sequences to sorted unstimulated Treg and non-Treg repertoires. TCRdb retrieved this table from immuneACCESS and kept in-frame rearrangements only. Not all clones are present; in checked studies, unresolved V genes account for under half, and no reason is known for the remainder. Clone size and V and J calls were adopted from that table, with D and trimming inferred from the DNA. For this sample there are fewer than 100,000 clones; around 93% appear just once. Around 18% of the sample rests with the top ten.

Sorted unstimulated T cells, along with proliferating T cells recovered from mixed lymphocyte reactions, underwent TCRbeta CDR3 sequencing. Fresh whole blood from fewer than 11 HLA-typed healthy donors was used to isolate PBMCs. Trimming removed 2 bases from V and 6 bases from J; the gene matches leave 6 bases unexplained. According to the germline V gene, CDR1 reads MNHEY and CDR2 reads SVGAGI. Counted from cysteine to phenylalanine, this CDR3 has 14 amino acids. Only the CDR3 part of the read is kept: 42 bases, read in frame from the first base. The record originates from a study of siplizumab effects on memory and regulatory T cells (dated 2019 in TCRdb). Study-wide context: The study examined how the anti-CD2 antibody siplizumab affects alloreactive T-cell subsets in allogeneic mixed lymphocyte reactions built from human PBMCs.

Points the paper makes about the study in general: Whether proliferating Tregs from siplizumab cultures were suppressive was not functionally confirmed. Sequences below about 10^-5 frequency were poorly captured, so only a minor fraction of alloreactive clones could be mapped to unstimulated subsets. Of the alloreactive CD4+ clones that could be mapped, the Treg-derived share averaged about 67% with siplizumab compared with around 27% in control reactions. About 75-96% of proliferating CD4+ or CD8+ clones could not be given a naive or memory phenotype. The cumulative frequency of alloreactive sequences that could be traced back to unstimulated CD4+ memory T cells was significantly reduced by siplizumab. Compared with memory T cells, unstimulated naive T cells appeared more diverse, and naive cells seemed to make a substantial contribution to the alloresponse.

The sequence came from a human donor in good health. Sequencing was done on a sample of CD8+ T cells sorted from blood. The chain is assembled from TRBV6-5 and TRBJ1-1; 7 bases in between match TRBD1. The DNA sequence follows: TGTGCCAGCAGTTACGGACAGGTGGGCGCTGAAGCTTTCTTT. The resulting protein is CASSYGQVGAEAFF.